The entry below gives a single T cell receptor beta chain sequence along with its context. Under the authors' procedure: Estimation of nucleated cell counts relied on the amplification of reference gene primers. The repertoire was sequenced with immunoSEQ multiplex PCR; TCRdb's copy has only in-frame clones and lacks some. The V and J calls and clone size come from that table; D and trimming were worked out from the DNA. This sample has some 70,000 clones, with roughly 71% found just once. This sample was included in a study of blood T cell repertoires in COVID-19. Study summary: PBMCs, B-cell-depleted T cells, or T cells were the source of the cDNA or gDNA that made up the material.

Patients of the Seattle cohort, enrolled during active infection, were followed longitudinally. The CDR3 runs 14 residues. The V gene's germline CDR1 is SQVTM and CDR2 ANQGSEA. Trimming pared 4 bases from V and 4 bases from J, leaving 16 bases between. Sequencing was carried out using peripheral blood. The TCR originated in a man between 60 and 75 years old with COVID-19, enrolled during active disease. V gene TRBV29-1 combines with J gene TRBJ1-2; tentative D call: TRBD1 (5 bases). CDR3 coding DNA: TGCAGCGTTGTAGTTCCCGGGGGTGGCTATGGCTACACCTTC. Its translation: CSVVVPGGGYGYTF.